This TCR beta chain was recorded in a study of CD4 T cells in relation to SARS-CoV-2 and coronaviruses. Data came from immunoSEQ multiplex PCR; TCRdb stores just in-frame clones and leaves some out. The sample carries about 19,000 clones, roughly 80% recorded once. V lost 4 bases and J 7 bases, leaving 5 bases between the germline ends. This CDR3 is 10 amino acids long. Per the germline V gene, CDR1 is DFQATT and CDR2 is SNEGSKA (reference sequence). The unexposed donors gave CD4+ T cells in about 2011-2018, prior to COVID-19. The cells were cultured for 9 to 11 days before CD4+ T cells were isolated. In this sample, this clone turned up a few times. No antigen is known for it.

This sequence originates from a human donor in good health. The V call is TRBV20-1, the J call TRBJ2-1; D is undetermined. Input material: CD4+ T cells from PBMCs, cultured in vitro. The CDR3 DNA reads as TGCAGTGCTAAGGGTAATGAGCAGTTCTTC. The encoded protein is CSAKGNEQFF.